A single sample gave rise to the 18 T cell receptor beta chains below, sequenced in a study of identical twins. TCRdb fed the 5' RACE reads into MiXCR, producing one record per CDR3 protein. This sample has approximately 700,000 distinct CDR3 sequences; 18% occur once, and the top ten carry around 13%. Another study also made use of these data, one on T cells expressing NK-cell markers.

The specimen was PBMCs. The receptors here all came from a woman between 18 and 29 years old in good health.

Ten or more counts support this clonotype. The rearrangement joins TRBV15 to TRBJ2-7, with 7 bases matching TRBD1. This CDR3 is 15 amino acids long. Losses at the gene ends were 1 base for V and 3 bases for J; bases not matched to a gene: 6. Germline V gives CDR1 LNHNV, CDR2 YYDKDF (reference sequence). CDR3 protein: CATSRGLTGDYEQYF. The CDR3 bases are TGTGCCACCAGCAGAGGTTTAACAGGGGACTACGAGCAGTACTTC.

V is TRBV5-4 and J is TRBJ2-7, with D possibly matching TRBD1 (6 bases). This CDR3 region has 15 residues. V was pared by 2 bases and J by 2 bases, with 14 bases between. CDR1 and CDR2 (germline): SGHNT, YYREEE (reference sequence). This CDR3 reads CASSLYSQGAYEQYF. DNA of the CDR3: TGTGCCAGCAGCTTATACTCACAGGGAGCCTACGAGCAGTACTTC.

This clonotype was seen a handful of times. The V call is TRBV5-1, the J call TRBJ1-1; TRBD1 matches 8 bases. Trimming removed 0 bases from V and 1 base from J; junction bases left unmatched: 11. The CDR3 is made up of 18 amino acids. Germline V gene sequence: CDR1 SGHRS, CDR2 YFSETQ. CDR3 region: CASSLGPRGTGTNTEAFF. CDR3 sequence (DNA): TGCGCCAGCAGCTTGGGACCGCGGGGGACAGGAACGAACACTGAAGCTTTCTTT.

The genes are TRBV25-1 and TRBJ2-7, with D possibly being TRBD2 (6 bases). The germline V gene has CDR1 MGHDK and CDR2 SYGVNS. This CDR3 region has 15 residues. The germline V and J ends were trimmed by 4 bases and 7 bases, with 20 bases remaining between them. The CDR3 DNA reads as TGTGCCAGCAGTGCATTCTCGGGCCGGGCGGGAGAGCAGTACTTC. It yields the protein CASSAFSGRAGEQYF.

This clonotype was seen a few times. V usage is TRBV5-1 and J usage is TRBJ2-7; TRBD2 might be the D (6 bases). CDR1 is SGHRS and CDR2 is YFSETQ in the germline V gene. Trimming took off 2 bases at V and 2 bases at J, with 14 bases between the two ends. The CDR3 runs 15 residues. The CDR3 reads CASSFAGGAAYEQYF. DNA of the CDR3: TGCGCCAGCAGCTTTGCAGGCGGGGCTGCCTACGAGCAGTACTTC.

This clonotype has just a few counts. J is TRBJ2-5 and V is TRBV4-2; D unresolved. The CDR3 loop spans 13 amino acids. Between the trimmed V and J ends, which lost 3 bases and 2 bases, there was a span of 7 bases. From germline, CDR1 is LGHNA and CDR2 YNFKEQ. The DNA of the CDR3 is TGTGCCAGCAGCCAGCGGTTACAAGAGACCCAGTACTTC. Its translation: CASSQRLQETQYF.

The chain recombines TRBV6-5 with TRBJ2-7; D is unclear. The CDR3 has 12 residues. V gave up 1 base and J gave up 7 bases, with 8 bases separating them. Germline V gives CDR1 MNHEY, CDR2 SVGAGI. CDR3 loop: CASSYLGSEQYF. The CDR3 coding sequence is TGTGCCAGCAGTTACTTAGGCTCAGAGCAGTACTTC.

The chain is built from TRBV5-1 and TRBJ2-1; TRBD1 agrees at 9 bases. CDR1 and CDR2 from the germline V gene are SGHRS and YFSETQ. The CDR3 length is 16 residues. With 5 bases clipped from V and 10 bases from J, the junction kept 16 bases outside the gene matches. The CDR3 DNA follows: TGCGCCAGCAGTCGAACCGGGACAGGGAATCCATGGGAGCAGTTCTTC. Its protein is CASSRTGTGNPWEQFF.

This clonotype was recorded once. This chain joins TRBV12-3 or TRBV12-4 and TRBJ2-5, with a possible D match to TRBD2 (6 bases). V dropped 5 bases and J dropped 5 bases, with 18 bases sitting between them. There are 15 residues in the CDR3. CDR3: CASSVGTTSPETQYF. CDR3 bases: TGTGCCAGCAGTGTCGGGACCACTAGCCCGGAGACCCAGTACTTC.

This clonotype was seen a single time. The chain uses TRBV6-5 and TRBJ2-2; TRBD1 is a possible D gene (6 bases). This CDR3 has 15 residues. Deletions cut 2 bases from V and 0 bases from J, with 7 bases between. From germline, CDR1 is MNHEY and CDR2 SVGAGI. The CDR3 region has the DNA TGTGCCAGCAGTTACCGGGACACGAACACCGGGGAGCTGTTTTTT. This codes for CASSYRDTNTGELFF.

This clonotype was seen a few times. The chain uses TRBV6-2 or TRBV6-3 and TRBJ2-7, with 9 bases fitting TRBD2. V was clipped by 2 bases and J by 3 bases; unmatched bases: 11. This CDR3 is built from 17 residues. The germline V gene encodes CDR1 MNHEY and CDR2 SVGEGT. In nucleotides, the CDR3 is TGTGCCAGCAGTTACCCCGAGCGGGGGGATTGGGTCTACGAGCAGTACTTC. Translating gives CASSYPERGDWVYEQYF.

There are a few counts of this clonotype. V usage is TRBV7-9 and J usage is TRBJ1-1; D possibly corresponds to TRBD1 (6 bases). With 6 bases removed from V and 3 bases from J, the gap between germline ends came to 14 bases. The CDR3 length is 14 residues. Germline-derived CDR1 and CDR2 are SEHNR and FQNEAQ (reference sequence). CDR3 sequence (DNA): TGTGCCAGCAGGCAAGGGGGGACGTACACTGAAGCTTTCTTT. It is translated as CASRQGGTYTEAFF.

V gene TRBV21-1 combines with J gene TRBJ2-1; the table's TRBD1 call for D was not verified on the DNA. TRBV21-1 is a pseudogene segment. This CDR3 is built from 14 residues. In nucleotides, the CDR3 is TGTGCCAGCAGCGGATACAGGGGGGGGAATGAGCAGTTCTTC. This translates into CASSGYRGGNEQFF.

This clonotype was counted between two and nine times. This CDR3 reads CSIRTSGSVGSSYEQYF. CDR3 sequence (DNA): TGCAGTATTCGGACTAGCGGGAGTGTGGGTAGCTCCTACGAGCAGTACTTC. The gene calls are TRBV20-1 and TRBJ2-7, with 13 positions matching TRBD2. Trimming cost V 8 bases and J 0 bases; bases outside gene matches: 13. CDR1 is DFQATT, CDR2 SNEGSKA, per germline (reference sequence). CDR3 length equals 17 residues.

The V call is TRBV5-1, the J call TRBJ2-1; TRBD2 might be the D (5 bases). The V gene's germline CDR1 is SGHRS and CDR2 YFSETQ. V dropped 2 bases and J dropped 4 bases, with 10 bases sitting between them. The CDR3 consists of 14 residues. The CDR3 is CASSFGERYNEQFF. In DNA form, the CDR3 reads TGCGCCAGCAGCTTCGGGGAAAGGTACAATGAGCAGTTCTTC.

The chain uses TRBV7-9 and TRBJ2-1, with 12 bases matching TRBD2. This CDR3 is 16 amino acids long. Germline-derived CDR1 and CDR2 are SEHNR and FQNEAQ (reference sequence). V was clipped by 1 base and J by 7 bases; unmatched bases: 5. CDR3 sequence: CASSLVPSGRVNEQFF. The CDR3 nucleotides are TGTGCCAGCAGCTTAGTTCCTAGCGGGAGGGTGAATGAGCAGTTCTTC.

In its sample, this clonotype was seen a few times. J is TRBJ2-3 and V is TRBV5-6, with D hard to call. This CDR3 is built from 13 residues. Germline V gene sequence: CDR1 SGHDT, CDR2 YYEEEE. The germline V and J ends were trimmed by 7 bases and 6 bases, with 15 bases remaining between them. This CDR3 reads CASLRRVEDTQYF. DNA for the CDR3: TGTGCCAGCCTGAGAAGGGTGGAGGATACGCAGTATTTT.

The chain links TRBV5-1 to TRBJ2-3; TRBD2 matches at 11 bases. The germline CDR1 and CDR2 sequences are SGHRS and YFSETQ. The CDR3 has 18 amino acids. Trimming at V came to 4 bases and at J to 4 bases, leaving 14 bases not matched to a gene. In DNA form, the CDR3 reads TGCGCCAGCAGCGAGTGGACCTTTAGCGGGGGGGCCTCAGATACGCAGTATTTT. Amino acid sequence: CASSEWTFSGGASDTQYF.